The subject of this entry is one TCR beta chain. No antigen is known for it. The read stops 3 residues short of the end of the CDR3; the missing end is completed from the germline J gene. This specimen belongs to a study of T cell clonality in common variable immunodeficiency. The assay was immunoSEQ multiplex PCR, and TCRdb's table has in-frame clones only and misses some. The sample has about 17,000 clones, none seen only once; the top ten hold roughly 15%. Whole-study findings and limits: Common variable immunodeficiency TCR beta sequences reportedly had fewer deletions and N-nucleotide insertions.

V lost 6 bases and J 3 bases, leaving 21 bases between the germline ends. The CDR3 is 16 residues long. Germline V CDR1 and CDR2: SQVTM, ANQGSEA. Sequenced: peripheral blood mononuclear cells. The V and J genes are TRBV29-1 and TRBJ2-1; possible D gene TRBD2, 5 bases. The sequence was obtained from a human donor with common variable immunodeficiency. The sequenced part of the CDR3 DNA is TGCAGCGTCCGACGGTGGGCGACTACCCACTACAATGAG. Amino acids: CSVRRWATTHYNE. The complete CDR3 sequence is CSVRRWATTHYNEQFF.